Below are 31 T cell receptor beta chains sequenced from a single sample in a study of beta chain features in type 1 diabetes (dated by TCRdb to 2016 to 2019). Libraries were built with the immunoSEQ multiplex PCR assay. The High Capacity cDNA Reverse Transcription Kit was used to reverse transcribe all of the isolated RNA, meaning that expressed TCRB transcripts were what got sequenced. As stored in TCRdb, this immuneACCESS dataset retains in-frame rearrangements with V and J assigned. A fraction of the clones does not appear; measured against another copy, unresolved V genes explain less than half of the discrepancy, and the remainder lacks a known reason. The sample data list about 150,000 clones, and around 8% of these were observed just once. Approximately 0.65% of the sample goes to the ten largest clones. Sequencing used central memory CD4+ T cells from blood. These receptors were obtained from a man between 18 and 35 years old in good health.

The chain carries TRBV30 and TRBJ2-5; 15 nucleotides match TRBD2. The CDR3 loop spans 16 amino acids. Germline lookup yields CDR1 GTSNPN and CDR2 SVGIG (reference sequence). Trimming took 1 base from V and 5 from J; bases not matched to a gene: 5. Written as DNA, the CDR3 is TGTGCCTGGAGTGACGAAGGGACTAGCGGGAGGGAGACCCAGTACTTC. This codes for CAWSDEGTSGRETQYF.

This sequence joins TRBV19 and TRBJ2-7, with 7 bases matching TRBD1. The germline gives CDR1 LNHDA, CDR2 SQIVND (reference sequence). The V gene end was trimmed by 3 bases and the J gene end by 3 bases; junction bases not matched to a gene: 8. The length of the CDR3 is 15 residues. CDR3 in amino acids: CASSMILGQNYEQYF. The CDR3 region has the DNA TGTGCCAGTAGTATGATTTTGGGACAGAACTACGAGCAGTACTTC.

In its sample, this clone was seen many times. The chain combines TRBV7-2 with TRBJ1-2; TRBD1 is a possible D gene (6 bases). Trimming removed 4 bases at V and 4 bases at J, with 16 bases between. Germline CDR1 reads SGHTA; CDR2 reads FQGNSA. This CDR3 has 15 residues. The CDR3 sequence: CASSSREGDLYGYTF. For the CDR3, the DNA is TGTGCCAGCAGCTCGCGAGAGGGGGACCTCTATGGCTACACCTTC.

This clone has ten or more counts. The J gene is TRBJ2-1, the V gene TRBV5-1, with D possibly being TRBD1 (5 bases). There are 13 residues in the CDR3. V lost 4 bases and J 9 bases, leaving 14 bases between the germline ends. Germline CDR1 reads SGHRS; CDR2 reads YFSETQ. This chain's CDR3 is CASSQETGTEQFF. The CDR3 nucleotides are TGCGCCAGCAGCCAAGAAACAGGTACTGAGCAGTTCTTC.

This sequence joins TRBV19 and TRBJ1-5; a possible D gene is TRBD1 (5 bases). Germline lookup yields CDR1 LNHDA and CDR2 SQIVND (reference sequence). V dropped 5 bases and J dropped 1 base, with 12 bases sitting between them. This CDR3 has 15 residues. CDR3 coding DNA: TGTGCCAGTAGTTCGGACACCAGGAGCAATCAGCCCCAGCATTTT. Residues: CASSSDTRSNQPQHF.

Comments on this clone: A much larger clonotype is one base distant, so this may be a read error. The chain has TRBV5-6 and TRBJ1-1; unclear D gene. Germline lookup yields CDR1 SGHDT and CDR2 YYEEEE. The CDR3 is made up of 15 amino acids. The DNA for the CDR3 is TGTGCCGGCAGCTTGAGCACCGTTAAGTACACTGAAGCTTTCTTT. It is translated as CAGSLSTVKYTEAFF.

This clone was found a few times. The rearrangement links TRBV18 to TRBJ2-7; 8 bases are a match to TRBD1. V shed 0 bases and J 4 bases; nucleotides not matched to a gene: 8. Germline CDR1 KGHSH, CDR2 LQKENI. CDR3 size: 16 residues. The CDR3 DNA reads TGTGCCAGCTCACCACCATTTTCAGGGGGCAGGTACGAGCAGTACTTC. Its translation is CASSPPFSGGRYEQYF.

This clone was seen at least ten times. The chain joins TRBV28 to TRBJ1-4; D gene ambiguous. The CDR3 runs to 14 residues. CDR1 is MDHEN, CDR2 SYDVKM, per germline. The V end was cut by 5 bases, the J end by 11 bases, with 18 bases between. CDR3 bases: TGTGCCAGCAGTGAGGGTTCCCCTTTCGTGAAACTGTTTTTT. Translation gives CASSEGSPFVKLFF.

The chain links TRBV19 to TRBJ2-1, with 7 nucleotides matching TRBD2. V gave up 7 bases and J gave up 5 bases; unmatched junction bases: 11. The germline CDR1 and CDR2 sequences are LNHDA and SQIVND (reference sequence). The CDR3 runs 15 residues. CDR3 protein: CASTGRGNGHNEQFF. CDR3 nucleotide sequence: TGTGCCAGTACGGGGAGGGGAAATGGACACAATGAGCAGTTCTTC. The full variable domain, completed using reference TRBV19 and TRBJ2-1, is DGGITQSPKYLFRKEGQNVTLSCEQNLNHDAMYWYRQDPGQGLRLIYYSQIVNDFQKGDIAEGYSVSREKKESFPLTVTSAQKNPTAFYLCASTGRGNGHNEQFFGPGTRLTVL.

On this clone itself: A much larger clone lies one base from this, so it may be a read error. The V gene is TRBV7-8, the J gene TRBJ1-2; 7 bases are a match to TRBD1. The V gene end was trimmed by 2 bases and the J gene end by 6 bases; junction bases not matched to a gene: 3. Germline V gene lookup returns CDR1 SGHVS and CDR2 FQNEAQ. The CDR3 runs 13 residues. CDR3 region: CASSLKTGNGYTF. In DNA, the CDR3 is TGTGCCAGCAGCTTAAAGACAGGGAATGGCTACACCTTC.

This rearrangement joins TRBV19 to TRBJ1-5; D ambiguous. The V end was cut by 10 bases, the J end by 0 bases, with 10 bases between. The CDR3 covers 13 residues. Germline loops: CDR1 LNHDA, CDR2 SQIVND (reference sequence). The CDR3 spells CATQTYSNQPQHF. The CDR3, as DNA: TGTGCCACCCAAACTTATAGCAATCAGCCCCAGCATTTT.

This clone was recorded at least ten times. The J gene is TRBJ2-5, the V gene TRBV30; perhaps TRBD2 as D (6 bases). Trimming removed 3 bases at V and 2 bases at J, with 10 bases between. Germline V gene sequence: CDR1 GTSNPN, CDR2 SVGIG (reference sequence). The CDR3 is 13 amino acids. In DNA, the CDR3 is TGTGCCTGGAGGAGGGGACTGCAAGAGACCCAGTACTTC. This sequence encodes CAWRRGLQETQYF.

The chain is built from TRBV7-2 and TRBJ2-5, with 10 bases aligning to TRBD1. Trimming took 5 bases from V and 4 from J; bases not matched to a gene: 7. The germline V gene has CDR1 SGHTA and CDR2 FQGNSA. CDR3 length: 15 amino acids. The CDR3 region has the DNA TGTGCCAGCAGCCAAGGGGGACAGGGGTCAGAGACCCAGTACTTC. This gives the protein CASSQGGQGSETQYF.

The CDR3 spells CASSLTGGVGISYNEQFF. CDR3 coding DNA: TGTGCCAGCAGCCTTACAGGGGGCGTAGGGATCTCCTACAATGAGCAGTTCTTC. V is TRBV5-8 and J is TRBJ2-1, with TRBD1 matching 9 bases. The CDR3 runs 18 residues. Trimming at V came to 4 bases and at J to 0 bases, leaving 11 bases not matched to a gene. CDR1 and CDR2 (germline): SGHTS, YDEGEE. The full variable domain, its missing parts supplied by reference TRBV5-8 and TRBJ2-1, is EAGVTQSPTHLIKTRGQQATLRCSPISGHTSVYWYQQALGLGLQFLLWYDEGEERNRGNFPPRFSGRQFPNYSSELNVNALELEDSALYLCASSLTGGVGISYNEQFFGPGTRLTVL.

CDR3 bases: TGTGCCAGCAGCCCAGGGGGACTGGGACCCTACGAGCAGTACTTC. As protein: CASSPGGLGPYEQYF. The V call is TRBV4-2, the J call TRBJ2-7; TRBD1 might be the D (7 bases). Germline V lookup: CDR1 LGHNA, CDR2 YNFKEQ. This CDR3 has 15 residues. Trimming took 4 bases from V and 2 from J, leaving 15 bases between them.

The chain combines TRBV19 with TRBJ1-2; TRBD1 matches 7 bases. V trimming: 6 bases; J trimming: 1 base; junction bases outside the gene matches: 14. CDR1 is LNHDA, CDR2 SQIVND, per germline (reference sequence). This CDR3 comprises 17 residues. The CDR3 here is CASSPVPGTEDNYGYTF. The CDR3 coding sequence is TGTGCCAGTAGCCCAGTCCCCGGGACAGAGGATAACTATGGCTACACCTTC.

Only a few counts were recorded for this clone. This chain uses TRBV29-1 with TRBJ2-7; 8 bases match TRBD1. Germline V gene lookup returns CDR1 SQVTM and CDR2 ANQGSEA. J gave up 2 bases and V 5 bases, and 8 bases lay outside the gene matches. CDR3 length: 14 residues. The CDR3 reads CSVLGQGFPYEQYF. The CDR3 DNA is TGCAGCGTTCTTGGACAGGGATTCCCCTACGAGCAGTACTTC.

The CDR3 coding sequence is TGTGCCAGCTCACCGTTCTCCAGCGGGACCTACAATGAGCAGTTCTTC. Amino acids: CASSPFSSGTYNEQFF. The chain recombines TRBV18 with TRBJ2-1, with TRBD2 matching 7 bases. In germline, CDR1 is KGHSH, CDR2 LQKENI. Trimming cost V 3 bases and J 2 bases; bases outside gene matches: 7. There are 16 residues in the CDR3.

This clone was observed a handful of times. The chain is built from TRBV4-1 and TRBJ2-4; TRBD1 matches at 8 bases. The CDR3 has 19 residues. CDR1 and CDR2 from the germline V gene are MGHRA and YSYEKL. V was clipped by 1 base and J by 9 bases; unmatched bases: 20. CDR3 DNA: TGCGCCAGCAGCCAAGCCGGCCCGGTGGGGGGTCAGGGGGCGAGCATTCAGTACTTC. It specifies CASSQAGPVGGQGASIQYF.

This clone came up a few times. The chain couples TRBV7-2 to TRBJ2-5, with no clear D. This CDR3 comprises 15 residues. Trimming left V 1 base short and J 7 bases short, with 16 bases between. Germline V lookup: CDR1 SGHTA, CDR2 FQGNSA. CDR3 nucleotide sequence: TGTGCCAGCAGCTTAGGGCGAAGTGGTCGAGGGACCCAGTACTTC. The encoded protein is CASSLGRSGRGTQYF.

The V call is TRBV30, the J call TRBJ1-5; TRBD1 agrees at 8 bases. This CDR3 comprises 12 residues. The J segment lost 9 bases and the V segment lost 6 bases, leaving 7 bases of the junction unmatched. Germline V gene data show CDR1 as GTSNPN and CDR2 as SVGIG (reference sequence). The DNA for the CDR3 is TGTGCCTGTCAAAAAGACAGGGGGCCCCAGCATTTT. Translating it yields CACQKDRGPQHF.

V usage is TRBV28 and J usage is TRBJ1-2, with D hard to call. Germline CDR1 MDHEN, CDR2 SYDVKM. The CDR3 has 13 residues. Between the trimmed V and J ends, which lost 4 bases and 3 bases, there was a span of 9 bases. The CDR3 here is CASSSTVYYGYTF. In DNA, the CDR3 is TGTGCCAGCAGTTCAACAGTCTACTATGGCTACACCTTC.

In its sample, this clone was seen a few times. The chain links TRBV5-1 to TRBJ1-6; TRBD1 matches at 11 bases. CDR3 length: 16 residues. CDR1 and CDR2 (germline): SGHRS, YFSETQ. The trim removed 3 bases at V and 7 bases at J, leaving 6 bases unmatched. In DNA, the CDR3 is TGCGCCAGCAGCTGGACCGGGACAGGGGGAAATTCACCCCTCCACTTT. It yields the protein CASSWTGTGGNSPLHF. The variable domain in full, with the rest retrieved from reference TRBV5-1 and TRBJ1-6, is KAGVTQTPRYLIKTRGQQVTLSCSPISGHRSVSWYQQTPGQGLQFLFEYFSETQRNKGNFPGRFSGRQFSNSRSEMNVSTLELGDSALYLCASSWTGTGGNSPLHFGNGTRLTVT.

This chain joins TRBV5-1 and TRBJ2-7; 7 positions agree with TRBD1. Germline V CDR1 and CDR2: SGHRS, YFSETQ. This CDR3 is 13 amino acids long. The V segment lost 4 bases and the J segment 2 bases; nucleotides outside the gene matches: 3. The CDR3 DNA follows: TGCGCCAGCAGCGCCGACAGGGCCTACGAGCAGTACTTC. Its protein is CASSADRAYEQYF.

The rearrangement joins TRBV5-1 to TRBJ2-7; tentative D call: TRBD1 (6 bases). Germline V lookup: CDR1 SGHRS, CDR2 YFSETQ. Trimming took 5 bases from V and 0 from J, leaving 18 bases between them. This CDR3 region has 16 residues. CDR3 in DNA: TGCGCCAGCAGTCGACTGACCGGGACACTCTCCTACGAGCAGTACTTC. Its translation is CASSRLTGTLSYEQYF.

This clone was detected ten times or more. The rearrangement links TRBV27 to TRBJ2-4; 13 positions agree with TRBD2. CDR3 length: 16 residues. Germline values: CDR1 MNHEY, CDR2 SMNVEV (reference sequence). The V gene end was trimmed by 4 bases and the J gene end by 8 bases; junction bases not matched to a gene: 8. CDR3 coding DNA: TGTGCCAGCAGTTCACTAGCGGGGGGGCCGAACTACATTCAGTACTTC. It translates to CASSSLAGGPNYIQYF.

CDR3 in amino acids: CASSSTLGRGGTGELFF. Written as DNA, the CDR3 is TGTGCCAGCAGTTCCACCCTCGGGAGGGGAGGCACCGGGGAGCTGTTTTTT. The chain joins TRBV28 to TRBJ2-2; 8 positions match TRBD2. Losses at the gene ends were 4 bases for V and 4 bases for J; bases not matched to a gene: 11. There are 17 residues in the CDR3. CDR1 is MDHEN, CDR2 SYDVKM, per germline.

This rearrangement joins TRBV11-3 to TRBJ2-7, with 7 positions matching TRBD1. The CDR3 spans 14 residues. Losses at the gene ends were 6 bases for V and 2 bases for J; bases not matched to a gene: 7. CDR1 and CDR2 (germline): SGHNT, YENEEA. CDR3 coding DNA: TGTGCCAGCAGTTCGACAGGGCCTCCCTACGAGCAGTACTTC. This gives the protein CASSSTGPPYEQYF.

This clone appeared a few times. The CDR3 DNA reads as TGTGCCAGTAGTATAGACCTAGCGGGCCTAGCCTTAGATACGCAGTATTTT. Protein sequence: CASSIDLAGLALDTQYF. V and J are TRBV19 and TRBJ2-3, with 8 bases matching TRBD2. J was trimmed by 5 bases and V by 0 bases; bases with no gene match: 10. Germline V lookup: CDR1 LNHDA, CDR2 SQIVND (reference sequence). The CDR3 contains 17 residues.

The table lists this clone with many counts. This chain connects TRBV4-2 to TRBJ1-2; D remains ambiguous. In germline, CDR1 is LGHNA, CDR2 YNFKEQ. CDR3 length: 13 amino acids. V dropped 0 bases and J dropped 5 bases, with 7 bases sitting between them. The CDR3 spells CASSQEAQYGYTF. In DNA, the CDR3 is TGTGCCAGCAGCCAAGAGGCACAATATGGCTACACCTTC.

V usage is TRBV4-2 and J usage is TRBJ2-1; D unresolved. V lost 0 bases, J lost 5 bases, and 5 bases lay in between. CDR3 length: 13 amino acids. The germline V gene has CDR1 LGHNA and CDR2 YNFKEQ. The CDR3 sequence is CASSQDSNNEQFF. The CDR3 DNA reads as TGTGCCAGCAGCCAAGACAGTAACAATGAGCAGTTCTTC.